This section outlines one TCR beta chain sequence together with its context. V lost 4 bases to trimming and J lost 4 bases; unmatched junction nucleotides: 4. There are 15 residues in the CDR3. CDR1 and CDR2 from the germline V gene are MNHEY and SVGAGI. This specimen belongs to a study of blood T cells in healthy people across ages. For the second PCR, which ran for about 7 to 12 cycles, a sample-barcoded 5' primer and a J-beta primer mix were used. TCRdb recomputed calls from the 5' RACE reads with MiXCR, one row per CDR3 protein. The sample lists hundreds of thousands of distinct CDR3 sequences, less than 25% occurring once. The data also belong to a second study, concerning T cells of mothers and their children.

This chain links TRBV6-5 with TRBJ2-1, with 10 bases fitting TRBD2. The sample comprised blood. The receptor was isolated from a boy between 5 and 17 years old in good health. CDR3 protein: CASSSAGGKYNEQFF. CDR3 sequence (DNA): TGTGCCAGCAGTTCAGCGGGGGGGAAATACAATGAGCAGTTCTTC.